Shown below are 22 T cell receptor beta chains from a single sample sequenced in a study of OX40 agonist ivuxolimab in advanced cancers. Sequenced by immunoSEQ multiplex PCR; TCRdb stores in-frame clones only, minus some. The table records some 64,000 clones, around 89% of them present only once. The material was CD4+ or CD8+ T cells sorted from blood, obtained in a trial of the OX40 agonist ivuxolimab. The source is an adult with an advanced solid tumor such as melanoma, head and neck, liver or kidney cancer.

The chain is built from TRBV7-9 and TRBJ2-7; D ambiguous. CDR3 length: 13 residues. V was shortened by 1 base and J by 4 bases, with 8 bases between the two germline ends. CDR1 and CDR2 from the germline V gene are SEHNR and FQNEAQ (reference sequence). CDR3 in amino acids: CASSLVIGYEQYF. The CDR3 coding sequence is TGTGCCAGCAGCTTAGTGATTGGGTACGAGCAGTACTTC.

The rearrangement links TRBV6-1 to TRBJ2-2, with D tentatively TRBD1 (6 bases). Germline values: CDR1 MNHNS, CDR2 SASEGT. The CDR3 extends over 14 amino acids. Trimming left V 0 bases short and J 5 bases short, with 7 bases between. Here the CDR3 reads CASSEAGQTGELFF. CDR3 DNA: TGTGCCAGCAGTGAAGCGGGACAAACCGGGGAGCTGTTTTTT.

The chain couples TRBV5-6 to TRBJ2-3, with D hard to call. CDR1 and CDR2 (germline): SGHDT, YYEEEE. This CDR3 contains 12 residues. The ends were cut back, 4 bases at V and 6 bases at J, with 9 bases in the middle. CDR3 residues: CASSPTGDTQYF. CDR3 sequence (DNA): TGTGCCAGCAGCCCAACTGGGGATACGCAGTATTTT. Together with reference TRBV5-6 and TRBJ2-3, the CDR3 gives the full variable domain: DAGVTQSPTHLIKTRGQQVTLRCSPKSGHDTVSWYQQALGQGPQFIFQYYEEEERQRGNFPDRFSGHQFPNYSSELNVNALLLGDSALYLCASSPTGDTQYFGPGTRLTVL.

This sequence joins TRBV7-9 and TRBJ2-1; weak D call: TRBD2 (5 bases). CDR1 and CDR2 from the germline V gene are SEHNR and FQNEAQ (reference sequence). CDR3 length: 15 amino acids. V dropped 5 bases and J dropped 9 bases, with 20 bases sitting between them. The CDR3 loop is CASSPLYEGRGEQFF. CDR3 DNA: TGTGCCAGCAGCCCCCTCTACGAGGGCCGGGGTGAGCAGTTCTTC.

This rearrangement joins TRBV15 to TRBJ1-2; perhaps TRBD1 as D (5 bases). Trimming cost V 6 bases and J 4 bases, with 18 bases left between them. In germline, CDR1 is LNHNV, CDR2 YYDKDF (reference sequence). The CDR3 covers 15 residues. This chain's CDR3 is CATSPGLNGAYGYTF. The CDR3 bases are TGTGCCACCAGTCCAGGACTCAATGGGGCCTATGGCTACACCTTC.

The chain recombines TRBV4-1 with TRBJ2-7; TRBD2 matches at 9 bases. The CDR3 is made up of 16 amino acids. Germline V gene sequence: CDR1 MGHRA, CDR2 YSYEKL. The ends lost 5 bases at V and 2 bases at J; junction bases unmatched: 10. CDR3 DNA: TGCGCCAGCAGCGACAGCCTAGCGGGATCCCCCTACGAGCAGTACTTC. Amino acid sequence: CASSDSLAGSPYEQYF.

This clone was observed a few times. CDR3 loop: CASSLEGNYGYTF. The CDR3, as DNA: TGTGCCAGTAGTCTCGAGGGGAACTATGGCTACACCTTC. The V call is TRBV19, the J call TRBJ1-2; TRBD1 might be the D (5 bases). This CDR3 spans 13 amino acids. Per germline, CDR1 LNHDA and CDR2 SQIVND (reference sequence). With 5 bases removed from V and 2 bases from J, the gap between germline ends came to 9 bases.

The chain recombines TRBV4-1 with TRBJ1-5; 7 nucleotides match TRBD1. The germline V gene encodes CDR1 MGHRA and CDR2 YSYEKL. This CDR3 has 15 residues. V gave up 9 bases and J gave up 0 bases; unmatched junction bases: 8. CDR3 protein: CASRTGENSNQPQHF. CDR3 nucleotides: TGCGCCAGTCGGACAGGAGAGAATAGCAATCAGCCCCAGCATTTT.

J is TRBJ2-3 and V is TRBV11-2, with D unresolved. V lost 3 bases to trimming and J lost 3 bases, with 22 bases between them. The length of the CDR3 is 18 residues. The germline gives CDR1 SGHAT, CDR2 FQNNGV. This CDR3 reads CASSFAGPGVEWTDTQYF. The DNA of the CDR3 is TGTGCCAGCAGCTTCGCCGGTCCAGGAGTGGAATGGACAGATACGCAGTATTTT.

This clone was counted once. This sequence joins TRBV7-8 and TRBJ2-1; D unclear. Trimming stripped 4 bases from V and 0 bases from J, with 7 bases between. The CDR3 has 14 amino acids. Germline V gene sequence: CDR1 SGHVS, CDR2 FQNEAQ. The DNA of the CDR3 is TGTGCCAGCAGCTCTTTGAGCTCCTACAATGAGCAGTTCTTC. It specifies CASSSLSSYNEQFF.

The CDR3 region is CATAGSSYEQYF. CDR3 nucleotide sequence: TGTGCCACAGCGGGTAGCTCCTACGAGCAGTACTTC. The genes are TRBV10-3 and TRBJ2-7; D may be TRBD2 (6 bases). The CDR3 consists of 12 residues. Germline V gene sequence: CDR1 ENHRY, CDR2 SYGVKD. Trimming shortened V by 10 bases and J by 0 bases, and 10 bases separated the two germline ends.

This rearrangement joins TRBV29-1 to TRBJ2-3; TRBD2 matches 7 bases. The trim removed 2 bases at V and 4 bases at J, leaving 3 bases unmatched. This CDR3 region has 13 residues. Germline CDR1 reads SQVTM; CDR2 reads ANQGSEA. The CDR3 bases are TGCAGCGTTGAACGCGGGAGCGCAGATACGCAGTATTTT. Translating gives CSVERGSADTQYF.

The CDR3 is CAISELGPVNEQFF. In DNA form, the CDR3 reads TGTGCCATCAGTGAGTTGGGACCAGTCAATGAGCAGTTCTTC. The gene calls are TRBV10-3 and TRBJ2-1; D may correspond to TRBD1 or TRBD2 (5 bases each). The germline CDR1 and CDR2 sequences are ENHRY and SYGVKD. The V end was cut by 1 base, the J end by 6 bases, with 10 bases between. The CDR3 consists of 14 residues.

The rearrangement links TRBV7-9 to TRBJ2-1; TRBD2 agrees at 14 bases. The CDR3 has 15 amino acids. The germline gives CDR1 SEHNR, CDR2 FQNEAQ (reference sequence). V shed 6 bases, J shed 9 bases, and the junction held 7 bases outside the gene matches. For the CDR3, the DNA is TGTGCCAGCAGTTTCGCCGGGACTAGCGGGAGTGAGCAGTTCTTC. Its protein is CASSFAGTSGSEQFF.

The gene calls are TRBV6-5 and TRBJ2-5, with TRBD1 identical over 10 bases. Germline V CDR1 and CDR2: MNHEY, SVGAGI. This CDR3 contains 15 residues. J lost 4 bases, V lost 7 bases, and 9 bases had no gene match. This CDR3 is CASTRQGAIGETQYF. DNA of the CDR3: TGTGCCAGCACCAGACAGGGGGCTATTGGAGAGACCCAGTACTTC.

V gene TRBV14 combines with J gene TRBJ2-3; maybe TRBD1 (6 bases). The CDR3 length is 16 residues. V lost 1 base and J lost 2, with 13 bases in between. Per germline, CDR1 SGHDN and CDR2 FVKESK. DNA of the CDR3: TGTGCCAGCAGCCAAGGCCTCAACAGGGCCACAGATACGCAGTATTTT. This translates into CASSQGLNRATDTQYF.

This chain links TRBV28 with TRBJ1-6, with D maybe TRBD1 (5 bases). The length of the CDR3 is 14 residues. The ends were cut back, 8 bases at V and 10 bases at J, with 18 bases in the middle. CDR1 and CDR2 from the germline V gene are MDHEN and SYDVKM. The CDR3 reads CASSRRPSGSPLHF. The CDR3 region has the DNA TGTGCCAGCTCTCGCAGACCCTCAGGGTCACCCCTCCACTTT.

The chain links TRBV30 to TRBJ2-2; D is tentatively TRBD1 or TRBD2 (5 bases each). Deletions cut 8 bases from V and 4 bases from J, with 11 bases between. The CDR3 covers 12 residues. Germline V gene lookup returns CDR1 GTSNPN and CDR2 SVGIG (reference sequence). Here the CDR3 DNA reads TGTGCCGGGGGTAGGGGCACCGGGGAGCTGTTTTTT. This translates into CAGGRGTGELFF.

The J gene is TRBJ2-2, the V gene TRBV9; 7 bases map to TRBD1. The germline V gene encodes CDR1 SGDLS and CDR2 YYNGEE. V was pared by 0 bases and J by 3 bases, with 2 bases of the junction left unmatched. The CDR3 is 15 residues long. The CDR3 DNA reads as TGTGCCAGCAGCGTAGGACAGGGAGACACCGGGGAGCTGTTTTTT. This codes for CASSVGQGDTGELFF.

The J gene is TRBJ2-1, the V gene TRBV5-1; D not certain. The germline CDR1 and CDR2 sequences are SGHRS and YFSETQ. The CDR3 has 14 amino acids. Trimming took off 0 bases at V and 2 bases at J, with 6 bases between the two ends. The CDR3 sequence is CASSLGQTYNEQFF. The CDR3 DNA follows: TGCGCCAGCAGCTTGGGGCAGACCTACAATGAGCAGTTCTTC.

This clone appeared a single time. The rearrangement joins TRBV5-1 to TRBJ2-2, with unresolved D. The CDR3 runs 15 residues. V lost 3 bases to trimming and J lost 5 bases, with 14 bases between them. The germline V gene has CDR1 SGHRS and CDR2 YFSETQ. The CDR3 DNA is TGCGCCAGCAGCTCTGTAAACTATCGGACCGGGGAGCTGTTTTTT. It yields the protein CASSSVNYRTGELFF.

The chain employs TRBV19 and TRBJ2-6; D gene unclear. V was shortened by 4 bases and J by 0 bases, with 7 bases between the two germline ends. Germline V gene data show CDR1 as LNHDA and CDR2 as SQIVND (reference sequence). The CDR3 is 15 amino acids. CDR3 protein: CASSTRPSGANVLTF. The CDR3 DNA sequence: TGTGCCAGTAGTACAAGACCCTCTGGGGCCAACGTCCTGACTTTC.